The rows below give T cell receptor beta chains drawn from one sample of a study of T cells after yellow fever vaccination. TCRdb re-analysed the 5' RACE reads in MiXCR, keeping a single row per CDR3 protein. The profile shows about 340,000 distinct CDR3 sequences, roughly 8.7% of them singletons. The source material was PBMCs, sampled on the day of the first yellow fever vaccination. The origin of the receptors is a man between 18 and 29 years old who received the YFV17D yellow fever vaccine. CDR3s include the opening cysteine and the closing phenylalanine or tryptophan. A D gene is named only where the DNA matches it firmly. Expanded clones are given a class, and other clones once, few, many or no size at all.

TRBV18	-	TRBJ2-6	-	CASSAPDSGANVLTF	TGTGCCAGCTCAGCCCCCGACTCTGGGGCCAACGTCCTGACTTTC
TRBV20-1	-	TRBJ1-5	-	CSAREDRNQPQHF	TGCAGTGCTAGGGAAGACAGGAATCAGCCCCAGCATTTT
TRBV6-5	-	TRBJ2-3	-	CASSSQADTQYF	TGTGCCAGCAGTTCCCAGGCGGATACGCAGTATTTT
TRBV5-1	few	TRBJ1-1	-	CASGTAGRGDTEAFF	TGCGCCAGCGGCACGGCCGGACGGGGTGACACTGAAGCTTTCTTT
TRBV18	-	TRBJ1-5	-	CASSQEHSNQYQHF	TGTGCCAGCTCACAGGAGCATAGCAATCAGTACCAGCATTTT
TRBV7-2	-	TRBJ2-1	-	CASRVYVSDEQFF	TGTGCCAGCCGCGTCTATGTCTCCGATGAGCAGTTCTTC
TRBV7-2	few	TRBJ2-3	TRBD2	CASSVAGRLDTQYF	TGTGCCAGCAGTGTAGCGGGGCGGTTAGATACGCAGTATTTT
TRBV14	-	TRBJ2-1	TRBD1	CASSPYRGSGYNEQFF	TGTGCCAGCAGCCCGTACAGGGGCTCGGGGTACAATGAGCAGTTCTTC
TRBV28	-	TRBJ1-2	-	CASSLGQVYYYGYTF	TGTGCCAGCAGTTTAGGGCAGGTCTATTACTATGGCTACACCTTC
TRBV6-2/TRBV6-3	-	TRBJ1-2	-	CASSYGRNYGYTF	TGTGCCAGCAGTTACGGCCGGAACTATGGCTACACCTTC
TRBV4-1	-	TRBJ1-6	TRBD1	CASSRVGQDNSPLHF	TGCGCCAGCAGCCGAGTGGGACAGGATAATTCACCCCTCCACTTT
TRBV7-9	few	TRBJ1-1	-	CATEVGNTEAFF	TGTGCCACCGAGGTGGGGAACACTGAAGCTTTCTTT
TRBV12-3/TRBV12-4	-	TRBJ2-6	-	CASSAPGRWSSGANVLTF	TGTGCCAGCAGTGCCCCGGGACGGTGGAGCTCTGGGGCCAACGTCCTGACTTTC
TRBV7-9	-	TRBJ2-5	-	CASRNFQETQYF	TGTGCCAGCAGAAATTTCCAAGAGACCCAGTACTTC
TRBV6-5	-	TRBJ1-6	TRBD1	CASSHRVQGASPLHF	TGTGCCAGCAGTCACCGGGTCCAGGGGGCTTCACCCCTCCACTTT
TRBV7-9	many	TRBJ2-3	-	CASSLDLAGRTDTQYF	TGTGCCAGCAGCTTAGATCTTGCGGGGCGCACAGATACGCAGTATTTT
TRBV20-1	-	TRBJ2-3	-	CSLTPSTDTQYF	TGCAGTCTTACTCCTAGCACAGATACGCAGTATTTT